One and the same sample provided the 29 T cell receptor beta chains below, sequenced in a study of shared clonotypes between healthy human individuals. Assay: immunoSEQ multiplex PCR; the TCRdb copy retains only in-frame clones and omits some. Counted here are about half a million clones, more than 75% occurring once; the ten biggest clones make up 12%. The material sequenced was PBMCs. These receptors were taken from a woman aged 40 to 55 in good health. Some clones in this sample may be carry-over from other donors' samples.

The J gene is TRBJ2-2, the V gene TRBV10-3, with 7 bases lining up with TRBD1. The junction had 3 bases not matched to a gene; V was cut back by 10 bases and J by 4 bases. The germline gives CDR1 ENHRY, CDR2 SYGVKD. There are 12 residues in the CDR3. CDR3 sequence: CATGQTTGELFF. The CDR3, as DNA: TGTGCCACGGGACAGACCACCGGGGAGCTGTTTTTT.

This clone was counted ten times or more. The chain carries TRBV5-6 and TRBJ1-2, with 9 bases identical to TRBD1. Germline CDR1 is SGHDT and CDR2 is YYEEEE. This CDR3 has 15 residues. The ends lost 4 bases at V and 4 bases at J; junction bases unmatched: 8. The CDR3 nucleotides are TGTGCCAGCAGCCCGATCCCGACAGGGGGCTATGGCTACACCTTC. Encoded protein: CASSPIPTGGYGYTF.

The V and J genes are TRBV9 and TRBJ2-3; D might be TRBD1 or TRBD2, each matching 6 bases. V lost 0 bases and J lost 5, with 22 bases in between. CDR1 is SGDLS and CDR2 is YYNGEE in the germline V gene. There are 18 residues in the CDR3. CDR3 nucleotides: TGTGCCAGCAGCGTAGACTCCCGGGCCCTGGGGGGCAGAGATACGCAGTATTTT. It yields the protein CASSVDSRALGGRDTQYF.

This clone was counted ten times or more. A junction end diverges from the germline sequence, so it may reflect a read error. The chain combines TRBV6-5 with TRBJ2-7, with D possibly being TRBD2 (6 bases). The CDR3 has 15 amino acids. Per germline, CDR1 MNHEY and CDR2 SVGAGI. The CDR3 bases are TGTGCCAGCAGTAACTCCCATTACGGGAGCTACGAGCAGTACTTC. Translating gives CASSNSHYGSYEQYF.

In the case of this clone: This CDR3 is also generated by other DNA sequences in the sample. The CDR3 DNA sequence: TGTGCCAGCAGCTTAGGGGATGAGCAGTTCTTC. This codes for CASSLGDEQFF. The chain couples TRBV7-3 to TRBJ2-1; D remains unclear. Germline CDR1 is SGHTA and CDR2 is FQGTGA. There are 11 residues in the CDR3. Trimming shortened V by 2 bases and J by 8 bases, and 4 bases separated the two germline ends.

This clone was counted once. The chain employs TRBV15 and TRBJ2-1; tentatively, D is TRBD2 (6 bases). V was trimmed by 9 bases and J by 3 bases, leaving 15 bases between them. Per the germline V gene, CDR1 is LNHNV and CDR2 is YYDKDF (reference sequence). This CDR3 is 14 amino acids long. CDR3 protein: CATGTASVYNEQFF. CDR3 in DNA: TGTGCCACGGGCACGGCTAGCGTCTACAATGAGCAGTTCTTC.

V is TRBV6-1 and J is TRBJ2-3, with D possibly TRBD2 on 5 matching bases. This CDR3 region has 16 residues. V was trimmed by 1 base and J by 2 bases, leaving 13 bases between them. Germline V gives CDR1 MNHNS, CDR2 SASEGT. Written as DNA, the CDR3 is TGTGCCAGCAGTGAAGTAGTACGGGGATCCACAGATACGCAGTATTTT. This gives the protein CASSEVVRGSTDTQYF.

The chain carries TRBV5-5 and TRBJ2-7; 11 nucleotides match TRBD2. CDR1 SGHKS and CDR2 YYEKEE come from the germline V gene (reference sequence). V dropped 4 bases and J dropped 2; count of bases not matched to a gene: 11. The CDR3 is made up of 17 amino acids. This chain's CDR3 is CASSPLAGGPSPYEQYF. The CDR3 DNA follows: TGTGCCAGCAGCCCGTTAGCGGGAGGGCCGTCCCCCTACGAGCAGTACTTC.

The chain recombines TRBV25-1 with TRBJ2-5, with 11 bases fitting TRBD1. The J call could be wrong; TRBJ2-7 is a better fit for the DNA end. Germline V CDR1 and CDR2: MGHDK, SYGVNS. The CDR3 length is 17 residues. CDR3 DNA: TGTGCCAGCAGTGAATGGAGGACAGGGGGCGATACGGACGAGCAGTACTTC. This sequence encodes CASSEWRTGGDTDEQYF.

The V gene is TRBV5-4, the J gene TRBJ1-1; D is perhaps TRBD1 (5 bases). This CDR3 contains 14 residues. Trimming stripped 0 bases from V and 2 bases from J, with 8 bases between. Germline-derived CDR1 and CDR2 are SGHNT and YYREEE (reference sequence). The CDR3 DNA reads TGTGCCAGCAGCTTGGCCGGGGGAAACACTGAAGCTTTCTTT. Its translation is CASSLAGGNTEAFF. The complete variable domain, with remaining parts taken from reference TRBV5-4 and TRBJ1-1, reads ETGVTQSPTHLIKTRGQQVTLRCSSQSGHNTVSWYQQALGQGPQFIFQYYREEENGRGNFPPRFSGLQFPNYSSELNVNALELDDSALYLCASSLAGGNTEAFFGQGTRLTVV.

V gene TRBV29-1 combines with J gene TRBJ2-5; maybe TRBD2 (5 bases). The CDR3 is 14 amino acids. Germline values: CDR1 SQVTM, CDR2 ANQGSEA. The germline V and J ends were trimmed by 4 bases and 5 bases, with 17 bases remaining between them. The CDR3 DNA sequence: TGCAGCGTTGGCGCTGTCGGACCGGGGGAGACCCAGTACTTC. It yields the protein CSVGAVGPGETQYF. Complete variable domain (other parts from reference TRBV29-1 and TRBJ2-5): SAVISQKPSRDICQRGTSLTIQCQVDSQVTMMFWYRQQPGQSLTLIATANQGSEATYESGFVIDKFPISRPNLTFSTLTVSNMSPEDSSIYLCSVGAVGPGETQYFGPGTRLLVL.

In the case of this clone: A far larger clone differs by one base, so this is likely a read error. This chain connects TRBV30 to TRBJ1-1, with TRBD1 as a possible D gene (6 bases). The germline gives CDR1 GTSNPN, CDR2 SVGIG (reference sequence). CDR3 length equals 11 residues. The CDR3 loop is CTWRDMTEAFF. CDR3 coding DNA: TGTACCTGGAGGGACATGACTGAAGCTTTCTTT.

The chain uses TRBV7-6 and TRBJ2-2; D unclear. From germline, CDR1 is SGHVS and CDR2 FNYEAQ. V lost 5 bases and J lost 6, with 10 bases in between. This CDR3 has 13 amino acids. Written as DNA, the CDR3 is TGTGCCAGCAGCGCACAGTTAGCCGGGGAGCTGTTTTTT. Translation gives CASSAQLAGELFF.

This chain joins TRBV28 and TRBJ2-5; 10 bases match TRBD2. Germline V lookup: CDR1 MDHEN, CDR2 SYDVKM. The CDR3 has 16 amino acids. V lost 7 bases and J lost 2; bases outside the gene matches: 10. Written as DNA, the CDR3 is TGTGCCAGCACCTACTCTGGACTAGCGGCTCAAGAGACCCAGTACTTC. Amino acids: CASTYSGLAAQETQYF.

The sample holds a few counts of this clone. This chain links TRBV18 with TRBJ2-7, with D perhaps TRBD1 or TRBD2 (5 bases each). Trimming cost V 3 bases and J 5 bases, with 17 bases left between them. This CDR3 region has 15 residues. CDR1 and CDR2 (germline): KGHSH, LQKENI. CDR3 amino acids: CASSPRAPMGDEQYF. The CDR3, as DNA: TGTGCCAGCTCACCCCGGGCTCCAATGGGGGACGAGCAGTACTTC.

The CDR3 reads CATKNGGGFYNEQFF. CDR3 bases: TGTGCCACCAAAAATGGGGGGGGCTTTTACAATGAGCAGTTCTTC. This chain joins TRBV2 and TRBJ2-1, with D perhaps matching TRBD2 (7 bases). Trimming cost V 10 bases and J 4 bases, with 20 bases left between them. The CDR3 is made up of 15 amino acids. CDR1 and CDR2 (germline): SNHLY, FYNNEI.

The chain joins TRBV2 to TRBJ2-7; tentative D call: TRBD1 (5 bases). This CDR3 region has 12 residues. With 6 bases removed from V and 2 bases from J, the gap between germline ends came to 8 bases. Per the germline V gene, CDR1 is SNHLY and CDR2 is FYNNEI. The CDR3 bases are TGTGCCAGCAGGGGGCAGGCCTACGAGCAGTACTTC. Protein: CASRGQAYEQYF.

The V gene is TRBV7-2, the J gene TRBJ2-5, with D possibly TRBD1 on 7 matching bases. The ends were cut back, 4 bases at V and 4 bases at J, with 13 bases in the middle. This CDR3 has 14 amino acids. The germline V gene has CDR1 SGHTA and CDR2 FQGNSA. CDR3 coding DNA: TGTGCCAGCAGCTCGACAGGGACTGGAGAGACCCAGTACTTC. Translation gives CASSSTGTGETQYF. Full variable domain (remainder filled in from reference TRBV7-2 and TRBJ2-5): GAGVSQSPSNKVTEKGKDVELRCDPISGHTALYWYRQSLGQGLEFLIYFQGNSAPDKSGLPSDRFSAERTGGSVSTLTIQRTQQEDSAVYLCASSSTGTGETQYFGPGTRLLVL.

The chain links TRBV5-1 to TRBJ1-1; TRBD1 agrees at 10 bases. The CDR3 is made up of 16 amino acids. Germline V gene lookup returns CDR1 SGHRS and CDR2 YFSETQ. The V and J ends lost 3 bases and 1 base, in that order; junction bases with no gene match: 6. The CDR3 is CASSSRTGGGNTEAFF. The DNA for the CDR3 is TGCGCCAGCAGCTCCCGGACAGGGGGAGGGAACACTGAAGCTTTCTTT.

The V and J genes are TRBV23-1 and TRBJ2-1, with D possibly matching TRBD2 (6 bases). TRBV23-1 is filed as an ORF, its function uncertain. The V gene lost 2 bases and the J gene lost 4 bases, with 15 bases spanning the gap. The CDR3 sequence is 16 residues long. The CDR3: CASSQGGLAEYNEQFF. CDR3 bases: TGCGCCAGCAGTCAAGGTGGTTTAGCGGAGTACAATGAGCAGTTCTTC.

The rearrangement uses TRBV5-1 and TRBJ2-1; the match to TRBD2 covers 14 bases. Germline V CDR1 and CDR2: SGHRS, YFSETQ. This CDR3 comprises 18 residues. Unmatched junction bases numbered 12, after V lost 3 bases and J lost 7 bases. CDR3 in DNA: TGCGCCAGCAGCTCAAGGAGACTAGCGGGAGGGCCTCTTAATGAGCAGTTCTTC. This codes for CASSSRRLAGGPLNEQFF.

CDR3 bases: TGTGCCAGCACCCCCCGGGACAGGACCTCCTACGAGCAGTACTTC. Translation: CASTPRDRTSYEQYF. V and J are TRBV2 and TRBJ2-7; TRBD1 agrees at 8 bases. The germline gives CDR1 SNHLY, CDR2 FYNNEI. This CDR3 has 15 residues. V trimming: 7 bases; J trimming: 0 bases; junction bases outside the gene matches: 8.

This chain connects TRBV6-4 to TRBJ2-3; 11 bases are a match to TRBD2. Germline V gives CDR1 MRHNA, CDR2 SNTAGT. The CDR3 totals 16 residues. Unmatched junction bases numbered 7, after V lost 3 bases and J lost 5 bases. The DNA of the CDR3 is TGTGCCAGCAGTGAAGGTCTAGCGGGAGGAGAAGATACGCAGTATTTT. Protein: CASSEGLAGGEDTQYF.

The V call is TRBV6-5, the J call TRBJ2-7; unclear D gene. V was cut by 7 bases and J by 6 bases, with 10 bases left in between. Germline CDR1 MNHEY, CDR2 SVGAGI. CDR3 length equals 11 residues. CDR3 nucleotides: TGTGCCAGCAATGACGGCGGCGAGCAGTACTTC. Translating gives CASNDGGEQYF.

This clone was recorded a few times. Other DNA sequences in this specimen translate into the identical CDR3. CDR3 in amino acids: CASSVDRGYGYTF. The CDR3 DNA reads TGTGCCAGCAGCGTAGACCGGGGCTATGGCTACACCTTC. J is TRBJ1-2 and V is TRBV9; unclear D gene. From germline, CDR1 is SGDLS and CDR2 YYNGEE. The CDR3 is made up of 13 amino acids. The V gene lost 0 bases and the J gene lost 4 bases, with 7 bases spanning the gap.

The CDR3 DNA reads TGTGCCTGGAGAAGGGGGCAGGGGTACAATGAGCAGTTCTTC. It codes for CAWRRGQGYNEQFF. The rearrangement joins TRBV30 to TRBJ2-1, with TRBD1 identical over 7 bases. The V and J ends lost 3 bases and 4 bases, in that order; junction bases with no gene match: 6. The length of the CDR3 is 14 residues. CDR1 and CDR2 (germline): GTSNPN, SVGIG (reference sequence).

A few counts support this clone. V and J are TRBV7-3 and TRBJ1-2, with TRBD1 matching 8 bases. This CDR3 is 13 amino acids long. Looked up from germline, CDR1 is SGHTA and CDR2 is FQGTGA. With 5 bases clipped from V and 7 bases from J, the junction kept 6 bases outside the gene matches. The CDR3 nucleotides are TGTGCCAGCAGCACTTCAGGGGGCCTTGGCTACACCTTC. Translation gives CASSTSGGLGYTF. Complete variable domain (other parts from reference TRBV7-3 and TRBJ1-2): GAGVSQTPSNKVTEKGKYVELRCDPISGHTALYWYRQSLGQGPEFLIYFQGTGAADDSGLPNDRFFAVRPEGSVSTLKIQRTERGDSAVYLCASSTSGGLGYTFGSGTRLTVV.

The chain has TRBV5-1 and TRBJ1-5, with D possibly being TRBD1 (5 bases). The CDR3 length is 16 residues. CDR1 SGHRS and CDR2 YFSETQ come from the germline V gene. V dropped 1 base and J dropped 7 bases, with 18 bases sitting between them. The CDR3 loop reads CASSLSGGTSGQPQHF. Here the CDR3 DNA reads TGCGCCAGCAGCTTGAGTGGGGGAACCTCGGGACAGCCCCAGCATTTT.

For this clone: Other DNA sequences in the sample encode the same CDR3. This rearrangement joins TRBV30 to TRBJ1-5; weak D call: TRBD1 (5 bases). Germline V gene data show CDR1 as GTSNPN and CDR2 as SVGIG (reference sequence). This CDR3 has 15 amino acids. V lost 3 bases to trimming and J lost 4 bases, with 16 bases between them. CDR3 protein: CAWRDGGGRNQPQHF. The CDR3 region has the DNA TGTGCCTGGAGGGACGGGGGGGGAAGAAATCAGCCCCAGCATTTT.